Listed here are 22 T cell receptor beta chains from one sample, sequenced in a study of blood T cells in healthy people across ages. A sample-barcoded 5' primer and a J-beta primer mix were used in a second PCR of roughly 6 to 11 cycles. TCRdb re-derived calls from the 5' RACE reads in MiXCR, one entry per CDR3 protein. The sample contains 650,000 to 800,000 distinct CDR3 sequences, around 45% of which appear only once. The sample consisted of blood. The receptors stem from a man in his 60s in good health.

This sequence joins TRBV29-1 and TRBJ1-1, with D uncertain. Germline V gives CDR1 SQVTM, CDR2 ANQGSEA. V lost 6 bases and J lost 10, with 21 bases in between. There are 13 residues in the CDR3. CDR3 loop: CSVSPRTLRGAFF. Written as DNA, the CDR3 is TGCAGCGTATCTCCCCGGACCCTCCGGGGAGCTTTCTTT. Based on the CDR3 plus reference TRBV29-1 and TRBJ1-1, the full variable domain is SAVISQKPSRDICQRGTSLTIQCQVDSQVTMMFWYRQQPGQSLTLIATANQGSEATYESGFVIDKFPISRPNLTFSTLTVSNMSPEDSSIYLCSVSPRTLRGAFFGQGTRLTVV.

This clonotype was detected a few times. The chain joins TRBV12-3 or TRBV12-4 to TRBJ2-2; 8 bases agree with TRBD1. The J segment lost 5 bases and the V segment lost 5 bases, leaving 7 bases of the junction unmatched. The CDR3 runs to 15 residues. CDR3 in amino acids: CASSIDRGGTGELFF. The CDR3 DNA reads TGTGCCAGCAGTATAGACAGGGGCGGAACCGGGGAGCTGTTTTTT.

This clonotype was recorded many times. The CDR3, as DNA: TGTGCCAGCAGCAAAGTCGAGGGAAATTGCCAAGAGACCCAGTACTTC. The encoded protein is CASSKVEGNCQETQYF. The chain carries TRBV21-1 and TRBJ2-5; TRBD2 reflects the table's D call only, with no check against the DNA. TRBV21-1 is flagged as a pseudogene. The CDR3 totals 16 residues.

Written as DNA, the CDR3 is TGTGCCAGCAGCACCCAAGCGGGGGTCCGGGGAGAGACCCAGTACTTC. This gives the protein CASSTQAGVRGETQYF. The chain combines TRBV7-2 with TRBJ2-4; 8 bases are shared with TRBD2. The DNA end favors TRBJ2-5, so the J call may be wrong. The germline CDR1 and CDR2 sequences are SGHTA and FQGNSA. The CDR3 is 16 amino acids.

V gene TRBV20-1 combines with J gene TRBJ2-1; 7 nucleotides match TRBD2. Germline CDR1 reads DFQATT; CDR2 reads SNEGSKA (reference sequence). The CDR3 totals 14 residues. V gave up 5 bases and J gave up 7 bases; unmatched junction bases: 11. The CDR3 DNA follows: TGCAGTGCTTCGGAGGGGCGGGGGATTAATGAGCAGTTCTTC. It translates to CSASEGRGINEQFF.

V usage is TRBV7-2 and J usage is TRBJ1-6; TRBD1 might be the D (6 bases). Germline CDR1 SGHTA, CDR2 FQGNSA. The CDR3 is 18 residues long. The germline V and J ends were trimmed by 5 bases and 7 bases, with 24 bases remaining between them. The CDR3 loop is CASSPRGHQVTGNSPLHF. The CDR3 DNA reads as TGTGCCAGCAGCCCGCGGGGACACCAGGTCACTGGGAATTCACCCCTCCACTTT.

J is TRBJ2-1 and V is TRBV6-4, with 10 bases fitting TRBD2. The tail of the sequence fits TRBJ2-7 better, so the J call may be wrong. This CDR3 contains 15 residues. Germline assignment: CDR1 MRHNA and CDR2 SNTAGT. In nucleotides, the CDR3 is TGTGCCAGCAGTGACTCTAGCGGGGGGTACAATGAGCAGTACTTC. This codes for CASSDSSGGYNEQYF.

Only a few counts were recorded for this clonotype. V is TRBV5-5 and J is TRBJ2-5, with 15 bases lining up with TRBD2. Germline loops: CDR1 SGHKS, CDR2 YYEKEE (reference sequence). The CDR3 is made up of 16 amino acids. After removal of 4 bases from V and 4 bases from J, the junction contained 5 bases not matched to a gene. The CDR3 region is CASSPGTSGGIETQYF. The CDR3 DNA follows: TGTGCCAGCAGCCCCGGGACTAGCGGGGGGATAGAGACCCAGTACTTC. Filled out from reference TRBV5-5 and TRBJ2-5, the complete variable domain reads DAGVTQSPTHLIKTRGQQVTLRCSPISGHKSVSWYQQVLGQGPQFIFQYYEKEERGRGNFPDRFSARQFPNYSSELNVNALLLGDSALYLCASSPGTSGGIETQYFGPGTRLLVL.

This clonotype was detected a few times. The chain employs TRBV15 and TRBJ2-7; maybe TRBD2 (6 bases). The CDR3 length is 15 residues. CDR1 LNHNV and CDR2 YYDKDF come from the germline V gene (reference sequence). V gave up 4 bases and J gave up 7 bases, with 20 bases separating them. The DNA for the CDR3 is TGTGCCACCAGCATCGCGGGGTTCTCCTACAATGAGCAGTACTTC. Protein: CATSIAGFSYNEQYF.

CDR3 coding DNA: TGTGCTAGTGGAACGGGACAGGGGATGTGGGAGAACACTGAAGCTTTCTTT. Amino acid sequence: CASGTGQGMWENTEAFF. V usage is TRBV12-5 and J usage is TRBJ1-1; 10 nucleotides align to TRBD1. The ends lost 6 bases at V and 1 base at J; junction bases unmatched: 11. The CDR3 covers 17 residues. Germline CDR1 LGHNT, CDR2 FRNRAP.

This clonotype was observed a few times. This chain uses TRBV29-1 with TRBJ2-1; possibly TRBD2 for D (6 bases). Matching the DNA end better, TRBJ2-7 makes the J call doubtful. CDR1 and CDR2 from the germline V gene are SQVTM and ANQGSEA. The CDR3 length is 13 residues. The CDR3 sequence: CSVGGVSYNEQYF. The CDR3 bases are TGCAGCGTTGGGGGGGTGTCCTACAATGAGCAGTACTTC.

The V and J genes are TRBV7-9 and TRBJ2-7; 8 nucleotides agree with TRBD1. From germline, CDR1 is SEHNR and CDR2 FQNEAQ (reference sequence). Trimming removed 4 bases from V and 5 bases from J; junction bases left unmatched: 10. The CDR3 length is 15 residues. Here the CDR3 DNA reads TGTGCCAGCAGCTCAGGACAGGGTACGATCCACGAGCAGTACTTC. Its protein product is CASSSGQGTIHEQYF. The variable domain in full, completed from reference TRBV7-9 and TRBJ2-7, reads DTGVSQNPRHKITKRGQNVTFRCDPISEHNRLYWYRQTLGQGPEFLTYFQNEAQLEKSRLLSDRFSAERPKGSFSTLEIQRTEQGDSAMYLCASSSGQGTIHEQYFGPGTRLTVT.

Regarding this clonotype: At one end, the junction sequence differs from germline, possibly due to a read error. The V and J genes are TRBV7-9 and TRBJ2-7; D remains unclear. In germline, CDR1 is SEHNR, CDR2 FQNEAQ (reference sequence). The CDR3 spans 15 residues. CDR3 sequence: CARSLNPTAYYEQYF. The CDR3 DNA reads TGTGCCCGCAGCTTAAACCCGACTGCGTACTACGAGCAGTACTTC.

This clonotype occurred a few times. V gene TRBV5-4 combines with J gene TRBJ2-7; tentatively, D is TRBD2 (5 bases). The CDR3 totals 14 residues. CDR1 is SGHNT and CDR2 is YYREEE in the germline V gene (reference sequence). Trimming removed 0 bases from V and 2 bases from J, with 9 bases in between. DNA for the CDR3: TGTGCCAGCAGCTTGGCGGGAATCACCTACGAGCAGTACTTC. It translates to CASSLAGITYEQYF.

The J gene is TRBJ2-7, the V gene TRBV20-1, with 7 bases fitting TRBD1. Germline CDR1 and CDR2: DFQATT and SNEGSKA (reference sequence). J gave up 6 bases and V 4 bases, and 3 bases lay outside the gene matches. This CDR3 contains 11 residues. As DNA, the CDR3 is TGCAGTGCTAAACAGGGGCCCGAGCAGTACTTC. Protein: CSAKQGPEQYF.

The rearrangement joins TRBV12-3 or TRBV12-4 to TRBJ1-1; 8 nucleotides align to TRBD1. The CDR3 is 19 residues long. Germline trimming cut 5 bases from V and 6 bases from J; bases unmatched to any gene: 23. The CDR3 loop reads CASSLVGGSQGALWPEAFF. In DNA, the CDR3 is TGTGCCAGCAGTCTAGTCGGGGGAAGCCAGGGGGCCCTCTGGCCTGAAGCTTTCTTT.

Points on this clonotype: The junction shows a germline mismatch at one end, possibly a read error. The CDR3 DNA follows: TGTGCCAGCGGCGTAGCTACGAGGACCGAGCAGTACTTC. This codes for CASGVATRTEQYF. This chain links TRBV9 with TRBJ2-4; D remains ambiguous. The J call may be mistaken, given a closer DNA end match to TRBJ2-7. The CDR3 runs 13 residues. Per the germline V gene, CDR1 is SGDLS and CDR2 is YYNGEE.

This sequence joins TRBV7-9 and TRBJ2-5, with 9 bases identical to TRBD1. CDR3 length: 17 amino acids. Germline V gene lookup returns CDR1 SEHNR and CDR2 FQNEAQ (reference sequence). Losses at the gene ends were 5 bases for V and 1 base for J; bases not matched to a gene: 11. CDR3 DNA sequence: TGTGCCAGCAGCCAACCGATGGGACAGGGTATCCAAGAGACCCAGTACTTC. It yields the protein CASSQPMGQGIQETQYF.

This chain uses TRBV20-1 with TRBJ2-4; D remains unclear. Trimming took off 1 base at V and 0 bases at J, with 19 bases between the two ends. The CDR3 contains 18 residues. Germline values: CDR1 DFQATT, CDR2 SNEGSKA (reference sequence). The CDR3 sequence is CSARVRYTDPIAKNIQYF. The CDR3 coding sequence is TGCAGTGCTAGAGTCCGCTACACGGACCCTATAGCCAAAAACATTCAGTACTTC.

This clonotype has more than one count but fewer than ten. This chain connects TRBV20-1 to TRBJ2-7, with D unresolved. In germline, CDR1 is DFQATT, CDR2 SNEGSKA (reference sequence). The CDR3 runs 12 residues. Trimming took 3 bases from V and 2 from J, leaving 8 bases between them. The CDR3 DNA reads TGCAGTGCTAGTAAGGAAACCTACGAGCAGTACTTC. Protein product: CSASKETYEQYF.

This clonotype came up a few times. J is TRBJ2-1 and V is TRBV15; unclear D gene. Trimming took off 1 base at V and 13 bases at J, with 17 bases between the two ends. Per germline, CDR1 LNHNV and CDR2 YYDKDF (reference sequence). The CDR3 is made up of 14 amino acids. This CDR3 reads CATSRGSIQETQFF. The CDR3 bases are TGTGCCACCAGCAGAGGGAGTATCCAAGAGACCCAGTTCTTC.

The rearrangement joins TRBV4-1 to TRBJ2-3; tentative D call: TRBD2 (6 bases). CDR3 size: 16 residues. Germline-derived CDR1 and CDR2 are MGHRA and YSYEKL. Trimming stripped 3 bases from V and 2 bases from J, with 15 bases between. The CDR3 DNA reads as TGCGCCAGCAGCCAGGGGACTCGGGGGACCACAGATACGCAGTATTTT. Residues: CASSQGTRGTTDTQYF.